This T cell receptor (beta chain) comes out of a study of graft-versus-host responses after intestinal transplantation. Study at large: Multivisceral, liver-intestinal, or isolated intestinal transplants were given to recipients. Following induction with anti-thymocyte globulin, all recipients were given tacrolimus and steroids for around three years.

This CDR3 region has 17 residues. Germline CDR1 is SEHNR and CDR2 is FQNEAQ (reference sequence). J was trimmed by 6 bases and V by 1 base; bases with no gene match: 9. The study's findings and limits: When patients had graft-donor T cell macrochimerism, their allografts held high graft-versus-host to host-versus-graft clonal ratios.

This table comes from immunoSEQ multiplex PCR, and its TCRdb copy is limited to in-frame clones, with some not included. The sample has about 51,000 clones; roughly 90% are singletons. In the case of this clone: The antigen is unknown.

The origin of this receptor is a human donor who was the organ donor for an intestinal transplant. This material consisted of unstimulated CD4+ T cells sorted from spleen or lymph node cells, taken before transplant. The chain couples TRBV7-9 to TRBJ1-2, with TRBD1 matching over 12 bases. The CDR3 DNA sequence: TGTGCCAGCAGCTTAGTTGCTACCGGGACAGGGGGCAATGGCTACACCTTC. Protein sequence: CASSLVATGTGGNGYTF. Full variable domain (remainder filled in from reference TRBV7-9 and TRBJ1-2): DTGVSQNPRHKITKRGQNVTFRCDPISEHNRLYWYRQTLGQGPEFLTYFQNEAQLEKSRLLSDRFSAERPKGSFSTLEIQRTEQGDSAMYLCASSLVATGTGGNGYTFGSGTRLTVV.